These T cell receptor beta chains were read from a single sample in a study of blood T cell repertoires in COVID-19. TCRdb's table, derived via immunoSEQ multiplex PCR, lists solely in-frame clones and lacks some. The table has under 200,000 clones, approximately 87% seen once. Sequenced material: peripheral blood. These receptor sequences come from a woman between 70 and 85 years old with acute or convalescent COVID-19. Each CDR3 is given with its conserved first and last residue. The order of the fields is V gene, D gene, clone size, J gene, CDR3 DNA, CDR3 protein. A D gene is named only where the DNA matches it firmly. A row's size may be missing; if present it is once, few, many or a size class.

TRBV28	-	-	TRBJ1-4	TGTGCCAGCAGTCCCCCCCGGACACACCTCTTAACTAATGAAAAACTGTTTTTT	CASSPPRTHLLTNEKLFF
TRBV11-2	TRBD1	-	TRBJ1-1	TGTGCCAGCAGCTTTCAGGGGGCCACTGAAGCTTTCTTT	CASSFQGATEAFF
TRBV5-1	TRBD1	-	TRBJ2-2	TGCGCCAGCGGTACTACAGGGGGCCCCGGGGAGCTGTTTTTT	CASGTTGGPGELFF
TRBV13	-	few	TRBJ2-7	TGTGCCAGCAGTATTTCGGGAACCGCCGATTCCTACGAGCAGTACTTC	CASSISGTADSYEQYF
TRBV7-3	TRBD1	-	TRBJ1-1	TGTGCCAGCAGCTCCGACAGGGGGGCTGAAGCTTTCTTT	CASSSDRGAEAFF
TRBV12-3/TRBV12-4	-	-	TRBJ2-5	TGTGCCAGCAGTCCCCAGGGTGAGACCCAGTACTTC	CASSPQGETQYF
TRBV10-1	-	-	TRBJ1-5	TGCGCCAGCAGTGATCGCGGAGATCAGCCCCAGCATTTT	CASSDRGDQPQHF
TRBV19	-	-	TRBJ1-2	TGTGCCAGTAGTATAACAGCTCATCTCTATGGCTACACCTTC	CASSITAHLYGYTF
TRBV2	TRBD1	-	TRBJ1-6	TGTGCCAGCACCCGTCAGGGGGCGTCGGCAGATTCACCCCTCCACTTT	CASTRQGASADSPLHF
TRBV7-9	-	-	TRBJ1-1	TGTGCCAGCAGCTTAGGTGCGTTTACTGAAGCTTTCTTT	CASSLGAFTEAFF
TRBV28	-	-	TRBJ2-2	TGTGCCAGCAGTTCAAATTCCGGGGAGCTGTTTTTT	CASSSNSGELFF
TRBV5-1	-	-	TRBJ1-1	TGCGCCAGCAGCTTGGCGGGTGTGAATGCTTTCTTT	CASSLAGVNAFF
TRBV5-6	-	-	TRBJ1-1	TGTGCCAGCAGCTTTTGGACCGGTTTGGGGGGGATTGAAGCTTTCTTT	CASSFWTGLGGIEAFF
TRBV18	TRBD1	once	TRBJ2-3	TGTGCCAGCTCACCCTTGACAGGGGGCACAGATACGCAGTATTTT	CASSPLTGGTDTQYF
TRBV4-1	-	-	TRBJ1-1	TGCGCCAGCAGCCAAGAGTGGATCGGGACTGAAGCTTTCTTT	CASSQEWIGTEAFF
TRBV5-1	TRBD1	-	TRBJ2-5	TGCGCCAGCAGCTTGGGACAGGGCCAAGAGACCCAGTACTTC	CASSLGQGQETQYF
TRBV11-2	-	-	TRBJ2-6	TGTGCCAGCAGCTTAGTCAGGGGTAGCTCTGGGGCCAACGTCCTGACTTTC	CASSLVRGSSGANVLTF
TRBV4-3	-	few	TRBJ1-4	TGCGCCAGCAGCCAAGACGGTCCGGCAGGGTTGAATGAAAAACTGTTTTTT	CASSQDGPAGLNEKLFF
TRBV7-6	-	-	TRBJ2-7	TGTGCCAGCAGCTCACAGGGCTCAAGGAACTACGAGCAGTACTTC	CASSSQGSRNYEQYF
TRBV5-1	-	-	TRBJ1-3	TGCGCCAGCAGCTTGGGAAACCTAGGTGACTCTGGAAACACCATATATTTT	CASSLGNLGDSGNTIYF
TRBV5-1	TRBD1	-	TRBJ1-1	TGCGCCAGCAGCCACGGACAGGGACACACTGAAGCTTTCTTT	CASSHGQGHTEAFF
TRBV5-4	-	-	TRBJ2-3	TGTGCCAGCAGCGGACCTGACGGGGGCACAGATACGCAGTATTTT	CASSGPDGGTDTQYF
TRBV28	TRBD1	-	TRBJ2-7	TGTGCCAGCAGAAGGACAGGGACCTCCTACGAGCAGTACTTC	CASRRTGTSYEQYF
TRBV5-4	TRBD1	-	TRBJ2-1	TGTGCCAGCGGCCCGAACTCCGGGACAGTGAACAATGAGCAGTTCTTC	CASGPNSGTVNNEQFF
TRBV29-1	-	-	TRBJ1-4	TGCAGCGTTGAAGCAGATGCAACTAATGAAAAACTGTTTTTT	CSVEADATNEKLFF
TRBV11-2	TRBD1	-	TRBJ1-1	TGTGCCAGCAGCCGTCCCGGGACAGGCCCAGACACTGAAGCTTTCTTT	CASSRPGTGPDTEAFF
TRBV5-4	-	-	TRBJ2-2	TGTGCCAGCAGCCTCGACTGGGTCAACACCGGGGAGCTGTTTTTT	CASSLDWVNTGELFF
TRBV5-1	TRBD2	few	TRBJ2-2	TGCGCCAGCAGCCATCGGACTAGCGGGAGTGCCGGGGAGCTGTTTTTT	CASSHRTSGSAGELFF
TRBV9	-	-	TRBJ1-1	TGTGCCAGCAGCGTAGGAGATCAGAGGGAAGCTTTCTTT	CASSVGDQREAFF
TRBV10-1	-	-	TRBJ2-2	TGCGCCACCGGGGACATCACCGGGGAGCTGTTTTTT	CATGDITGELFF
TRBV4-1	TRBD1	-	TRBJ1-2	TGCGCCAGCAGCCAAGGTAGCCCCGGGACAGCTTATGGCTACACCTTC	CASSQGSPGTAYGYTF
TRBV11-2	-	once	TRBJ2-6	TGTGCCAGCGCATTAGTGGCAGGGATCGGGGCCAACGTCCTGACTTTC	CASALVAGIGANVLTF
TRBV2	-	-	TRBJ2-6	TGTGCCTCCTCCACAGGTGCTGGGTCTGGGGCCAACGTCCTGACTTTC	CASSTGAGSGANVLTF
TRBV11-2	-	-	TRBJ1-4	TGTGCCAGCAGTCCCCGACAGGCGGGAGGTACCGAAAAACTGTTTTTT	CASSPRQAGGTEKLFF
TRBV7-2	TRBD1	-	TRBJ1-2	TGTGCCAGCAGCTATGAACAGGGGGTTAGCTACACCTTC	CASSYEQGVSYTF
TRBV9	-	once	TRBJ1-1	TGTGCCTCCAGCAGGGTCGGAATGAACACTGAAGCTTTCTTT	CASSRVGMNTEAFF
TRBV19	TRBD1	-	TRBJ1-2	TGTGCCAGTAGTATTTACAGGGGGCAGGAGTATGGCTACACCTTC	CASSIYRGQEYGYTF
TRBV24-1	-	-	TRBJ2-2	TGTGCCACCAGTGACCAATTCATGACCGGGGAGCTGTTTTTT	CATSDQFMTGELFF
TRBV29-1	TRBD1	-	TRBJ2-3	TGCAGCGTTGAGACAGGGGGAAGGTATTTT	CSVETGGRYF
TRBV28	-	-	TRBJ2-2	TGTGCCAGCACTCGGGGAGGTACAGGGAACACCGGGGAGCTGTTTTTT	CASTRGGTGNTGELFF
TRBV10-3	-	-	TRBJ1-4	TGTGCCACGAATCCCCAGGGAAATGAAAAACTGTTTTTT	CATNPQGNEKLFF
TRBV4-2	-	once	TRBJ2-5	TGTGCCAGCAGCTTCCGCTCGGGAGAGGGAGAGACCCAGTACTTC	CASSFRSGEGETQYF
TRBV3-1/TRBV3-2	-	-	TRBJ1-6	TGTGCCAGCAGCCATTCCAGTTCTAATTCACCCCTCCACTTT	CASSHSSSNSPLHF
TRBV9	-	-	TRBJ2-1	TGTGCCAGCAGCGCCAATACTAGATACAATGAGCAGTTCTTC	CASSANTRYNEQFF
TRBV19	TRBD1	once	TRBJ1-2	TGTGCCAGTAGTAATACAGGGGGCGACTATGGCTACACCTTC	CASSNTGGDYGYTF
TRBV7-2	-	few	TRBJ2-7	TGTGCCAGCAGCTTTACAGGGATCTACGAGCAGTACTTC	CASSFTGIYEQYF
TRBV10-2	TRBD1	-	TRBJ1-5	TGCGCCAGCAGGGGGACAGGGGGAGAACAGCCCCAGCATTTT	CASRGTGGEQPQHF
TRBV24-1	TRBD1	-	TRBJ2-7	TGTGCCACCAGTGACACCCCCGGGTTAGGGACAGTTACCTACGAGCAGTACTTC	CATSDTPGLGTVTYEQYF
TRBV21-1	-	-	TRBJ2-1	TGTGCCAGCAGCAAACGGGGGACAGGGTCCATGAAAGGCTACAATGAGCAGTTCTTC	CASSKRGTGSMKGYNEQFF
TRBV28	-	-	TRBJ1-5	TGTGCCAGCAGTGCCGGGGGGATGAGCAATCAGCCCCAGCATTTT	CASSAGGMSNQPQHF
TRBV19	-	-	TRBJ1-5	TGTGCCAGTAGTATAACAGCCGGTGGCAATCAGCCCCAGCATTTT	CASSITAGGNQPQHF